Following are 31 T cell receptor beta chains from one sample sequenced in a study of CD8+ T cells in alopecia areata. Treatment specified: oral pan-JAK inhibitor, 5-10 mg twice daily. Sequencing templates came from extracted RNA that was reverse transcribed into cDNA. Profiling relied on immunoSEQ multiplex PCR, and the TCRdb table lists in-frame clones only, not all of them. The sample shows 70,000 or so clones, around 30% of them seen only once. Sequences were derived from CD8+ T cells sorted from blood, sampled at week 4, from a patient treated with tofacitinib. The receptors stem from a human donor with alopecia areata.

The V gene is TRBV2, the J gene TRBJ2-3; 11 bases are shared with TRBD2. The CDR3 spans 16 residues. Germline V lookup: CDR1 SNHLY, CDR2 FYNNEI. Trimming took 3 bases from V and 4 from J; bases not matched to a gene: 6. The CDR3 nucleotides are TGTGCCAGCAGTGACACACTAGCGGGAGTGTCAGATACGCAGTATTTT. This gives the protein CASSDTLAGVSDTQYF.

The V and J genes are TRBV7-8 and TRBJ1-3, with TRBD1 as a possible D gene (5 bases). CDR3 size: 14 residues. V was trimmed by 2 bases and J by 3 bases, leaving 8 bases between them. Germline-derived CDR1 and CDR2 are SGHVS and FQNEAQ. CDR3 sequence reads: CASSLQGFGNTIYF. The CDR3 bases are TGTGCCAGCAGCTTACAGGGATTTGGAAACACCATATATTTT. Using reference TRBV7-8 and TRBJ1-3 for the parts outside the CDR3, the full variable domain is GAGVSQSPRYKVAKRGQDVALRCDPISGHVSLFWYQQALGQGPEFLTYFQNEAQLDKSGLPSDRFFAERPEGSVSTLKIQRTQQEDSAVYLCASSLQGFGNTIYFGEGSWLTVV.

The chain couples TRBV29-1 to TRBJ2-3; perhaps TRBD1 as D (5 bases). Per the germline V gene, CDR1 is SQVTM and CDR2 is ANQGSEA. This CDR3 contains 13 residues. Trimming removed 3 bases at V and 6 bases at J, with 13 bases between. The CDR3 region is CSVDFQGEDTQYF. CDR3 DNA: TGCAGCGTTGATTTCCAGGGTGAGGATACGCAGTATTTT.

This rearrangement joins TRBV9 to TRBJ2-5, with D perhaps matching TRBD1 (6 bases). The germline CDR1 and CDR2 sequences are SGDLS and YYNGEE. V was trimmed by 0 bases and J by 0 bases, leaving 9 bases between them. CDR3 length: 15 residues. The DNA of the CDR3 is TGTGCCAGCAGCGTAGAGGGGGTGTACCAAGAGACCCAGTACTTC. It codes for CASSVEGVYQETQYF.

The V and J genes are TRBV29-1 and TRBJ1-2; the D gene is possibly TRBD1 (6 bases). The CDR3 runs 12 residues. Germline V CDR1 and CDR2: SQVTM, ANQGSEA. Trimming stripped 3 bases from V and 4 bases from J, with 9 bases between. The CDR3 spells CSVDGQSYGYTF. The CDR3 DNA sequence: TGCAGCGTTGACGGACAGAGCTATGGCTACACCTTC.

CDR3 sequence reads: CSVLETSGVTYEQYF. The CDR3 DNA is TGCAGCGTTTTAGAGACTAGCGGGGTCACGTACGAGCAGTACTTC. The chain has TRBV29-1 and TRBJ2-7; 11 positions match TRBD2. The germline V gene has CDR1 SQVTM and CDR2 ANQGSEA. The CDR3 extends over 15 amino acids. The junction had 10 bases not matched to a gene; V was cut back by 5 bases and J by 4 bases.

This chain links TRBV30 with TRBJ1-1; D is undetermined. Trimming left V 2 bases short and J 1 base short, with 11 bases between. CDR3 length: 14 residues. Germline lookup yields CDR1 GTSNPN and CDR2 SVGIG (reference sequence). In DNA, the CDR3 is TGTGCCTGGAGTTCTAACTCCGCGAACACTGAAGCTTTCTTT. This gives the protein CAWSSNSANTEAFF.

CDR3 sequence reads: CSVEGLTDEQFF. In DNA, the CDR3 is TGCAGCGTTGAGGGGCTTACCGATGAGCAGTTCTTC. The chain has TRBV29-1 and TRBJ2-1, with TRBD1 as a possible D gene (5 bases). The germline V gene encodes CDR1 SQVTM and CDR2 ANQGSEA. This CDR3 comprises 12 residues. V lost 3 bases, J lost 8 bases, and 11 bases lay in between.

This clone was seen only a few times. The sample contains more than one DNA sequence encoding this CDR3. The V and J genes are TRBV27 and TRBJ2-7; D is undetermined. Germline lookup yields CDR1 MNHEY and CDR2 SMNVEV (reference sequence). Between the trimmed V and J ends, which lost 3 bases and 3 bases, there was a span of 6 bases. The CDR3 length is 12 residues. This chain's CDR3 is CASSLGGYEQYF. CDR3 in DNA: TGTGCCAGCAGTTTGGGCGGCTACGAGCAGTACTTC.

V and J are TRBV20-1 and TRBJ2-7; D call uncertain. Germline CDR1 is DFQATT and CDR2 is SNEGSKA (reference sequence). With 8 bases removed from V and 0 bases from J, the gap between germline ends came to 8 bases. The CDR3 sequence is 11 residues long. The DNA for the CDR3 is TGCAGTTTACCTATCTCCTACGAGCAGTACTTC. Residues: CSLPISYEQYF.

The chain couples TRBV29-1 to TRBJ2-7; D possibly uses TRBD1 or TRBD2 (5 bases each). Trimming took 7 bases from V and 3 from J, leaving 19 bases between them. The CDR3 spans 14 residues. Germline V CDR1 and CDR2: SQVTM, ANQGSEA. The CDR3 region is CSALGRAGFYEQYF. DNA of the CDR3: TGCAGCGCCCTAGGGCGGGCAGGGTTCTACGAGCAGTACTTC.

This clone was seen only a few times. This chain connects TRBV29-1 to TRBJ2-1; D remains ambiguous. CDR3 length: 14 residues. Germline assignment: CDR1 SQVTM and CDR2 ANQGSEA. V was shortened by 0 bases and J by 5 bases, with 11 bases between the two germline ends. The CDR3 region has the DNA TGCAGCGTTGAAGAACGGCAGGCAAACAATGAGCAGTTCTTC. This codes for CSVEERQANNEQFF.

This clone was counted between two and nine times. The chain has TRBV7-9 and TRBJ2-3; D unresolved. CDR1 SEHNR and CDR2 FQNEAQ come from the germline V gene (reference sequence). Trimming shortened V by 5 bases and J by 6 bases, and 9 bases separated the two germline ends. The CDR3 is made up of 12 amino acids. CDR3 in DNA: TGTGCCAGCAGCGCGACTCTTGATACGCAGTATTTT. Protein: CASSATLDTQYF.

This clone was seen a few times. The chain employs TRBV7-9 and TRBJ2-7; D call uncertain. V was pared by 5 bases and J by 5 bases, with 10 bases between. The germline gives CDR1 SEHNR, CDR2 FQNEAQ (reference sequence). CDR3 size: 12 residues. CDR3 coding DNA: TGTGCCAGCAGCCCGGGTTCTGACGAGCAGTACTTC. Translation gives CASSPGSDEQYF. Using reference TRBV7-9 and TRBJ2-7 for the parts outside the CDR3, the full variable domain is DTGVSQNPRHKITKRGQNVTFRCDPISEHNRLYWYRQTLGQGPEFLTYFQNEAQLEKSRLLSDRFSAERPKGSFSTLEIQRTEQGDSAMYLCASSPGSDEQYFGPGTRLTVT.

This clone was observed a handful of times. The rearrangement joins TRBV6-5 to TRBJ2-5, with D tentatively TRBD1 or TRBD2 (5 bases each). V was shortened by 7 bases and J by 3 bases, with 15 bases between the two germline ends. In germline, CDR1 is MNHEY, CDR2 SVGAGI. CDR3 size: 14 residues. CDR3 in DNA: TGTGCCAGCATGGACACGGGGAGTAAAGAGACCCAGTACTTC. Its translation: CASMDTGSKETQYF.

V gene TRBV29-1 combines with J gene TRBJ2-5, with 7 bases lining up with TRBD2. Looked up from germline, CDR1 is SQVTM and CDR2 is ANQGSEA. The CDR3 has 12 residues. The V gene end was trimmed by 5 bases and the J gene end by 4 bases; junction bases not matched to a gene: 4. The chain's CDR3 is CSVPGRGETQYF. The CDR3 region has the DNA TGCAGCGTTCCGGGGAGGGGAGAGACCCAGTACTTC.

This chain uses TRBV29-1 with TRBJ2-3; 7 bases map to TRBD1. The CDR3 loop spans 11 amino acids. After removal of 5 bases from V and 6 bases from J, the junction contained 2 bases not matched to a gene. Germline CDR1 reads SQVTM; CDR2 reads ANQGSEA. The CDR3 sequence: CSVPRGDTQYF. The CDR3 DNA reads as TGCAGCGTTCCCAGGGGGGATACGCAGTATTTT.

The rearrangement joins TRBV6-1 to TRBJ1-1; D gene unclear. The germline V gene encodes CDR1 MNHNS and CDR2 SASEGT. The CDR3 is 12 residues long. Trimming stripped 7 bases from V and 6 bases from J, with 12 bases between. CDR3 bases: TGTGCCAGCACCCAAGGTGGGGCTGAAGCTTTCTTT. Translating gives CASTQGGAEAFF.

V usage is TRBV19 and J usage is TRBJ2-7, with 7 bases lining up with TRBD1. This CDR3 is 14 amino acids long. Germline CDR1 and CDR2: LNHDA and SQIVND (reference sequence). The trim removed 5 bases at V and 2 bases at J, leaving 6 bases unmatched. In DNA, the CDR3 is TGTGCCAGTAGTGGCTTGGGACAGCCCTACGAGCAGTACTTC. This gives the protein CASSGLGQPYEQYF.

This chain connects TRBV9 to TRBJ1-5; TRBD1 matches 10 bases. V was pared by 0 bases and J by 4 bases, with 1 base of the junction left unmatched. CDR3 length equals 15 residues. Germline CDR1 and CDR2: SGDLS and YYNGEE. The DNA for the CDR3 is TGTGCCAGCAGCGTAGGGACAGGGGGAAATCAGCCCCAGCATTTT. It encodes CASSVGTGGNQPQHF.

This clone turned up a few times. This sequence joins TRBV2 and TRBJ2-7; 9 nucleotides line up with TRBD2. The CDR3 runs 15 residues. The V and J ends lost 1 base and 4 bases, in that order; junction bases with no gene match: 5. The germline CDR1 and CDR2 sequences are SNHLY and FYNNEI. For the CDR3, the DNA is TGTGCCAGCAGTGAAGGTAGCGGGAGACTGTACGAGCAGTACTTC. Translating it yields CASSEGSGRLYEQYF.

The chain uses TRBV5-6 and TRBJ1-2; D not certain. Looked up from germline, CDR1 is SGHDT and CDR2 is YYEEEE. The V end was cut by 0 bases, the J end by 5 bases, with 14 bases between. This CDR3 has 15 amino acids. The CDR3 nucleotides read TGTGCCAGCAGCTTGGCCCGGGGTCAGTGGTATGGCTACACCTTC. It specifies CASSLARGQWYGYTF. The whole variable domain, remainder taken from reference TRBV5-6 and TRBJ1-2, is DAGVTQSPTHLIKTRGQQVTLRCSPKSGHDTVSWYQQALGQGPQFIFQYYEEEERQRGNFPDRFSGHQFPNYSSELNVNALLLGDSALYLCASSLARGQWYGYTFGSGTRLTVV.

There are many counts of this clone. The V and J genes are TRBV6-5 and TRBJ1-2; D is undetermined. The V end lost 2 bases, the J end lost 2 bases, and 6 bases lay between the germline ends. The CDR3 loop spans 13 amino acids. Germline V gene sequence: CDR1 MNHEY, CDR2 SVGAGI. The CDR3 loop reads CASSYTNNYGYTF. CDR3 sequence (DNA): TGTGCCAGCAGTTACACAAACAACTATGGCTACACCTTC.

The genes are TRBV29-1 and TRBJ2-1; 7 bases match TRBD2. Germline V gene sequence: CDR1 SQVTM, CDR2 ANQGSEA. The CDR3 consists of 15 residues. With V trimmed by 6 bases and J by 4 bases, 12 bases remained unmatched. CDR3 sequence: CSVDHPEREYNEQFF. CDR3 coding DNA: TGCAGCGTCGACCACCCGGAGCGGGAATACAATGAGCAGTTCTTC.

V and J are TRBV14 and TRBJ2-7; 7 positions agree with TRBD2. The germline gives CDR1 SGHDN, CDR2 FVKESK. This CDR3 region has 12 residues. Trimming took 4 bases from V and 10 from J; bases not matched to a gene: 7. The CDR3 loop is CASSPSGRPQYF. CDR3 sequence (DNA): TGTGCCAGCAGCCCCTCCGGGAGGCCACAGTACTTC.

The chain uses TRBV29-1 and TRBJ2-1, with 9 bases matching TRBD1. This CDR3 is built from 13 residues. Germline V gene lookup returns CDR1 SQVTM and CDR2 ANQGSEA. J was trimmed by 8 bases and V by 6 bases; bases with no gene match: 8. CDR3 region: CSVAGQGTHEQFF. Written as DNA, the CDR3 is TGCAGCGTCGCGGGACAGGGAACGCATGAGCAGTTCTTC.

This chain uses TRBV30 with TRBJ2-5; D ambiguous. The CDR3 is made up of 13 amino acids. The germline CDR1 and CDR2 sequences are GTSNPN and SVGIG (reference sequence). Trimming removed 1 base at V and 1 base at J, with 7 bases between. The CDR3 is CAWSEGIQETQYF. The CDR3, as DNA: TGTGCCTGGAGTGAGGGAATCCAAGAGACCCAGTACTTC. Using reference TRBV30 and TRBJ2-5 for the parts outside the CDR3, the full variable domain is SQTIHQWPATLVQPVGSPLSLECTVEGTSNPNLYWYRQAAGRGLQLLFYSVGIGQISSEVPQNLSASRPQDRQFILSSKKLLLSDSGFYLCAWSEGIQETQYFGPGTRLLVL.

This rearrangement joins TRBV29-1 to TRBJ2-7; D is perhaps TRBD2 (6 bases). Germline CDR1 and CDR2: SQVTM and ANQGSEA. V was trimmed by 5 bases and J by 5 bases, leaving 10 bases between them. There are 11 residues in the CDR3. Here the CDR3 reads CSVREVDEQYF. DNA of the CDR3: TGCAGCGTTAGGGAGGTGGACGAGCAGTACTTC.

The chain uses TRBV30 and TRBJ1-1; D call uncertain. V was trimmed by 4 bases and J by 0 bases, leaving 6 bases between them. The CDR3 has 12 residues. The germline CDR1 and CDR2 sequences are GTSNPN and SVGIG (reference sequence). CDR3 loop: CAWTGLNTEAFF. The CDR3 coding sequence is TGTGCCTGGACCGGACTGAACACTGAAGCTTTCTTT.

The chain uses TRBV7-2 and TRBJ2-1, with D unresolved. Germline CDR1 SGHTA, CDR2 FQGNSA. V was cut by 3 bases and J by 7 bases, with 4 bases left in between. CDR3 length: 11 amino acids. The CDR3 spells CASSLGNEQFF. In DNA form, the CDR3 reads TGTGCCAGCAGCTTGGGTAATGAGCAGTTCTTC.

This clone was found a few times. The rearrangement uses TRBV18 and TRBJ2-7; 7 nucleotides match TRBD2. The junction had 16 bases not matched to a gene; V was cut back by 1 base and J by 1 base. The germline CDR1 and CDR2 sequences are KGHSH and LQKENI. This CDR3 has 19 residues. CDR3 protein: CASSPLGGSKPIRSYEQYF. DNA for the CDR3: TGTGCCAGCTCACCACTTGGCGGGAGCAAACCCATAAGATCCTACGAGCAGTACTTC.